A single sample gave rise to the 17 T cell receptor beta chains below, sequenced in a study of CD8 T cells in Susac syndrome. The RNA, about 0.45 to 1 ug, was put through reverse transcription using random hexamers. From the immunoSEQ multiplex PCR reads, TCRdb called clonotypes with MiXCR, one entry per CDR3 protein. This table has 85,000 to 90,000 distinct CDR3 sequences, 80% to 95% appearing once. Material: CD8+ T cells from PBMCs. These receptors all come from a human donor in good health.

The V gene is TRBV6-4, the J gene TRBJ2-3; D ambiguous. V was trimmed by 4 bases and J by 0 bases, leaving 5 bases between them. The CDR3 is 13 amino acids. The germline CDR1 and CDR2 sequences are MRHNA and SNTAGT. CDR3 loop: CASSGASTDTQYF. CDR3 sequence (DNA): TGTGCCAGCAGTGGGGCTAGCACAGATACGCAGTATTTT.

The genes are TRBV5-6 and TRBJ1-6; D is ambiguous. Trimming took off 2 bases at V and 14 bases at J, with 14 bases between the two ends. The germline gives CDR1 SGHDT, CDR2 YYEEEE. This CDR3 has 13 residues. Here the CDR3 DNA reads TGTGCCAGCAGCTTAGGGTCCACCGGGGCCCTCCACTTT. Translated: CASSLGSTGALHF.

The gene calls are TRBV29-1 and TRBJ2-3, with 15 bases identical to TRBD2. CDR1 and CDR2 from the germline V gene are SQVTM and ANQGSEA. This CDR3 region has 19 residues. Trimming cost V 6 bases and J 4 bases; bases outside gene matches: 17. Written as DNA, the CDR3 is TGCAGCGTCGACGAAGGACTAGCGGGGGGGCCCAATTCCGCAGATACGCAGTATTTT. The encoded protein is CSVDEGLAGGPNSADTQYF.

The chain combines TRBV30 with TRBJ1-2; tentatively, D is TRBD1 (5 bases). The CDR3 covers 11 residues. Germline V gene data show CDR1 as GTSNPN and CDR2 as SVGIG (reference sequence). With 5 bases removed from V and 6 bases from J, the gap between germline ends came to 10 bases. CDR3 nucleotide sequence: TGTGCCTGGGACCAGGGTCATGGCTACACCTTC. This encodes CAWDQGHGYTF.

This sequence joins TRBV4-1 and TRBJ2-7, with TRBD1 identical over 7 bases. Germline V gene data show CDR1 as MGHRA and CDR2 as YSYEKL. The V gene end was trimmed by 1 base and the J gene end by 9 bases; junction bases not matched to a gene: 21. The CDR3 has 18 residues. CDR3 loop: CASSQVTGTFTDRAVQYF. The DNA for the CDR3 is TGCGCCAGCAGCCAAGTGACAGGGACGTTTACGGATCGAGCCGTGCAGTACTTC.

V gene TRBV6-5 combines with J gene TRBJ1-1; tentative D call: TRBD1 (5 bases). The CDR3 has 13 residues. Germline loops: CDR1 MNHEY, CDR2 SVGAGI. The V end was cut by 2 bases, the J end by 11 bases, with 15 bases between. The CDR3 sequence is CASSYGRPGGAFF. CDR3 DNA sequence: TGTGCCAGCAGTTACGGCCGGCCTGGGGGTGCTTTCTTT.

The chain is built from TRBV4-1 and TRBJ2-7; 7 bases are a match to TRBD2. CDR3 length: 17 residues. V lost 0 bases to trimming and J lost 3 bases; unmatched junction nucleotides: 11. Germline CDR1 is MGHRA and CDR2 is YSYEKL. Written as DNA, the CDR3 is TGCGCCAGCAGCCAAGATATTAGGGCTAGCGGAATCTACGAGCAGTACTTC. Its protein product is CASSQDIRASGIYEQYF.

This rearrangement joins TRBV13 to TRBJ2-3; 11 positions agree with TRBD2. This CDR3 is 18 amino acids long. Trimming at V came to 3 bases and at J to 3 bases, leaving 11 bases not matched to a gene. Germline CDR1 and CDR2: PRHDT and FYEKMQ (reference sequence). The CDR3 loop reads CASSFSTPSGGRTDTQYF. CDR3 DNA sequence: TGTGCCAGCAGCTTCTCAACTCCTAGCGGGGGGCGGACAGATACGCAGTATTTT.

The CDR3 nucleotides read TGTGCCAGCAGTGCGGGTAGCGGGGGCGCCTACGAGCAGTACTTC. Amino acid sequence: CASSAGSGGAYEQYF. V gene TRBV6-1 combines with J gene TRBJ2-7, with 9 bases matching TRBD2. Germline-derived CDR1 and CDR2 are MNHNS and SASEGT. This CDR3 contains 15 residues. Losses at the gene ends were 4 bases for V and 2 bases for J; bases not matched to a gene: 6.

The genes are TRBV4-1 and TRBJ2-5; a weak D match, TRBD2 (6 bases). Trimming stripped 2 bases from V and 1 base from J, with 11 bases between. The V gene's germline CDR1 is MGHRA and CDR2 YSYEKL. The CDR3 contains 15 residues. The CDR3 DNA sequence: TGCGCCAGCAGCCAAACCGCCGGGGGCCAAGAGACCCAGTACTTC. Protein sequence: CASSQTAGGQETQYF.

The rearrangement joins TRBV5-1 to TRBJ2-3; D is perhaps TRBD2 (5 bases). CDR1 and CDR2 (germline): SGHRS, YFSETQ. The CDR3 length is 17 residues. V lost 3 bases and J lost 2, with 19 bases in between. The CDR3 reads CASSSSASGTSTDTQYF. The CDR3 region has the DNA TGCGCCAGCAGCTCCTCGGCGAGCGGAACTTCCACAGATACGCAGTATTTT.

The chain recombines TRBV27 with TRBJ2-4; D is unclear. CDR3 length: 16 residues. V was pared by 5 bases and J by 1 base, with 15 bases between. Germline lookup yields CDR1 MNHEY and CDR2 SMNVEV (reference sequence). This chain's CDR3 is CASSTHGKGAKNIQYF. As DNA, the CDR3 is TGTGCCAGCAGTACTCATGGGAAAGGGGCCAAAAACATTCAGTACTTC.

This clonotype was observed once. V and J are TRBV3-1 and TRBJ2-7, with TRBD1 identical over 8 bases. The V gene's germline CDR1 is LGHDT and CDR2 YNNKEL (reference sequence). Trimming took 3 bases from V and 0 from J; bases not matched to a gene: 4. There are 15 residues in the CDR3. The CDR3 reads CASSHSGGVSYEQYF. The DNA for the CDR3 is TGTGCCAGCAGCCATTCAGGGGGCGTCTCCTACGAGCAGTACTTC.

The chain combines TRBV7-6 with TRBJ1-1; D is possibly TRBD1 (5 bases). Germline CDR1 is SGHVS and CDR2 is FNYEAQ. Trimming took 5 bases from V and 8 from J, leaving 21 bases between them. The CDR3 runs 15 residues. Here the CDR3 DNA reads TGTGCCAGCAGCCCGGGACGTAAGGAGTATGAAGAAGCTTTCTTT. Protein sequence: CASSPGRKEYEEAFF.

DNA for the CDR3: TGCAGTGCTAGAGGAACAGGGTGGAACACTGAAGCTTTCTTT. Amino acid sequence: CSARGTGWNTEAFF. This chain connects TRBV20-1 to TRBJ1-1, with D perhaps TRBD1 (6 bases). Germline lookup yields CDR1 DFQATT and CDR2 SNEGSKA (reference sequence). The CDR3 consists of 14 residues. Deletions cut 1 base from V and 1 base from J, with 10 bases between.

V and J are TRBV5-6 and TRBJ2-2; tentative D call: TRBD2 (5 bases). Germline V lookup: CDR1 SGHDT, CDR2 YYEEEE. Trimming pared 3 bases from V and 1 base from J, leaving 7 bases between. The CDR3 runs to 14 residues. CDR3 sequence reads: CASSSGMNTGELFF. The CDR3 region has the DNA TGTGCCAGCAGCTCGGGGATGAACACCGGGGAGCTGTTTTTT.

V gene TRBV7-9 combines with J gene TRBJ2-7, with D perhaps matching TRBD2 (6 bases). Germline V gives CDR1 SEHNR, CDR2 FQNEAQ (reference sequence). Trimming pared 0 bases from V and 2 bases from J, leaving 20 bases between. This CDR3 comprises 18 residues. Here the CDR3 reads CASSLAKEGSLFAYEQYF. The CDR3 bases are TGTGCCAGCAGCTTAGCTAAGGAGGGGTCCCTCTTCGCCTACGAGCAGTACTTC.